This T cell receptor (beta chain) was recovered during a study of T cells in tumors after PD-1 blockade. Across the study: Daily vismodegib 150 mg continued in a subset of anti-PD-1-treated patients. Peripheral blood samples averaged approximately 35,000 unique clonotypes and 100,000 to 130,000 templates. Study outcomes and limitations: Around 37% of tumor TCR clonotypes were also found in blood.

Input was about 616 ng to 6,500 ng of genomic DNA from tumor or blood. In its sample, this clone was seen a few times. Its antigen is as yet unknown. The sample holds other DNA sequences that translate to the same CDR3. The data were produced by immunoSEQ multiplex PCR, yet TCRdb's version contains in-frame clones alone and is incomplete. The sample yields 13,000 to 15,000 clones, roughly 80% seen once. Material: PBMCs, obtained after anti-PD-1 treatment. This receptor was identified in a human donor with basal cell carcinoma.

The CDR3 loop reads CASCYGGAGAGSSYNEQFF. The CDR3 bases are TGTGCCAGCTGTTACGGGGGGGCGGGGGCGGGGAGCTCCTACAATGAGCAGTTCTTC. The V and J genes are TRBV2 and TRBJ2-1, with 8 bases aligning to TRBD2. CDR1 is SNHLY, CDR2 FYNNEI, per germline. J was trimmed by 0 bases and V by 8 bases; bases with no gene match: 18. The CDR3 length is 19 residues.